This section outlines one T cell receptor (beta chain) sequence together with its context. The RNA, about 0.45 to 1 ug, was put through reverse transcription using random hexamers. Amplification of TCR beta CDR3 spanned 54 Vbeta and 13 Jbeta via immunoSEQ multiplex PCR. TCRdb processed the immunoSEQ multiplex PCR reads anew with MiXCR; each CDR3 protein has one entry. The repertoire holds under 85,000 distinct CDR3 sequences, with approximately 93% as singletons. These data come from a study of CD8 T cells in Susac syndrome. Trimming left V 1 base short and J 0 bases short, with 10 bases between. This CDR3 spans 15 amino acids. Germline loops: CDR1 SGHVS, CDR2 FNYEAQ. Treatment-naive patients with stable or active relapsing-remitting disease were the multiple sclerosis controls.

Sequenced: CD8+ T cells from PBMCs. This sequence originates from a human donor with multiple sclerosis. The V gene is TRBV7-6, the J gene TRBJ2-7; D gene unclear. The CDR3 DNA reads as TGTGCCAGCAGCTTAGATTCGGGCTCCTCCTACGAGCAGTACTTC. It yields the protein CASSLDSGSSYEQYF.